The 21 T cell receptor beta chains in this list originate from one sample, sequenced in a study of cytomegalovirus exposure and HLA in healthy donors. Use of 60 Vbeta and 13 Jbeta primers characterized the PCR. The repertoire was sequenced with immunoSEQ multiplex PCR; TCRdb's copy has only in-frame clones and lacks some. The table records 130,000 to 150,000 clones, roughly 85% of them present only once. The material sequenced was PBMCs. Receptors were obtained from a male donor in good health and CMV-seronegative.

The sample holds a few counts of this clone. The CDR3 region is CASSEWRQNSGNTIYF. The DNA for the CDR3 is TGTGCCAGCAGTGAATGGCGACAGAACTCTGGAAACACCATATATTTT. V is TRBV6-1 and J is TRBJ1-3, with D tentatively TRBD1 (5 bases). The CDR3 is made up of 16 amino acids. V gave up 2 bases and J gave up 0 bases, with 11 bases separating them. From germline, CDR1 is MNHNS and CDR2 SASEGT.

The chain has TRBV27 and TRBJ2-7; 8 bases align to TRBD1. The CDR3 length is 13 residues. V was pared by 3 bases and J by 3 bases, with 1 base of the junction left unmatched. Germline-derived CDR1 and CDR2 are MNHEY and SMNVEV (reference sequence). The CDR3 sequence is CASSFGQGYEQYF. The DNA of the CDR3 is TGTGCCAGCAGTTTCGGACAGGGCTACGAGCAGTACTTC.

This chain connects TRBV5-1 to TRBJ2-7; 7 positions match TRBD1. V was pared by 4 bases and J by 0 bases, with 7 bases of the junction left unmatched. Per germline, CDR1 SGHRS and CDR2 YFSETQ. This CDR3 contains 15 residues. As DNA, the CDR3 is TGCGCCAGCAGCCCCCTGACAGGGAGCTCCTACGAGCAGTACTTC. Residues: CASSPLTGSSYEQYF.

V usage is TRBV5-6 and J usage is TRBJ1-2; D unresolved. This CDR3 has 15 residues. The germline V gene has CDR1 SGHDT and CDR2 YYEEEE. Trimming removed 4 bases at V and 0 bases at J, with 13 bases between. CDR3 coding DNA: TGTGCCAGCAGCATCGGAGCGAAAGCTAACTATGGCTACACCTTC. Translation: CASSIGAKANYGYTF. The complete variable domain, with remaining parts taken from reference TRBV5-6 and TRBJ1-2, reads DAGVTQSPTHLIKTRGQQVTLRCSPKSGHDTVSWYQQALGQGPQFIFQYYEEEERQRGNFPDRFSGHQFPNYSSELNVNALLLGDSALYLCASSIGAKANYGYTFGSGTRLTVV.

The chain combines TRBV5-6 with TRBJ2-3, with D hard to call. Trimming pared 0 bases from V and 1 base from J, leaving 9 bases between. The V gene's germline CDR1 is SGHDT and CDR2 YYEEEE. This CDR3 has 15 residues. CDR3 DNA: TGTGCCAGCAGCTTGGGACTGGAACGCACAGATACGCAGTATTTT. This encodes CASSLGLERTDTQYF.

V is TRBV4-1 and J is TRBJ2-3; 11 bases map to TRBD1. This CDR3 has 16 residues. Germline V gene sequence: CDR1 MGHRA, CDR2 YSYEKL. Germline trimming cut 3 bases from V and 3 bases from J; bases unmatched to any gene: 5. The CDR3 DNA is TGCGCCAGCAGCCAGCAAGGGACAGGGGGAACAGATACGCAGTATTTT. It translates to CASSQQGTGGTDTQYF.

A word on this clone: Distinct nucleotide sequences in the sample also encode this CDR3. The CDR3 loop reads CASSPDRIYGYTF. CDR3 nucleotide sequence: TGTGCCAGCTCCCCGGACAGGATCTATGGCTACACCTTC. The chain joins TRBV18 to TRBJ1-2, with 7 bases lining up with TRBD1. CDR1 KGHSH and CDR2 LQKENI come from the germline V gene. The J segment lost 4 bases and the V segment lost 6 bases, leaving 5 bases of the junction unmatched. The CDR3 is made up of 13 amino acids.

The V and J genes are TRBV6-1 and TRBJ2-3; 7 bases agree with TRBD1. V trimming: 4 bases; J trimming: 2 bases; junction bases outside the gene matches: 9. This CDR3 has 16 amino acids. CDR1 is MNHNS, CDR2 SASEGT, per germline. The CDR3 region is CASSGGTASVTDTQYF. The CDR3 DNA reads TGTGCCAGCAGTGGGGGGACAGCCTCTGTCACAGATACGCAGTATTTT.

The CDR3 reads CASSLNPGQTYEQYF. The CDR3 region has the DNA TGTGCCAGCAGCTTAAACCCGGGACAGACCTACGAGCAGTACTTC. V usage is TRBV7-2 and J usage is TRBJ2-7; TRBD1 agrees at 7 bases. Unmatched junction bases numbered 6, after V lost 2 bases and J lost 2 bases. The germline CDR1 and CDR2 sequences are SGHTA and FQGNSA. This CDR3 is 15 amino acids long.

The V gene is TRBV9, the J gene TRBJ1-1; no definite D call. This CDR3 has 14 residues. Trimming removed 2 bases at V and 2 bases at J, with 10 bases between. Germline V gives CDR1 SGDLS, CDR2 YYNGEE. CDR3 protein: CASSVVNSNTEAFF. The DNA for the CDR3 is TGTGCCAGCAGCGTGGTGAACAGTAACACTGAAGCTTTCTTT.

V gene TRBV28 combines with J gene TRBJ1-4; D possibly corresponds to TRBD1 (6 bases). The germline V gene has CDR1 MDHEN and CDR2 SYDVKM. The CDR3 extends over 15 amino acids. V was pared by 6 bases and J by 8 bases, with 19 bases between. The CDR3 region is CASRDRGLSQEKLFF. In DNA form, the CDR3 reads TGTGCCAGCAGGGACAGAGGGTTGAGTCAAGAAAAACTGTTTTTT. The complete variable domain, with remaining parts taken from reference TRBV28 and TRBJ1-4, reads DVKVTQSSRYLVKRTGEKVFLECVQDMDHENMFWYRQDPGLGLRLIYFSYDVKMKEKGDIPEGYSVSREKKERFSLILESASTNQTSMYLCASRDRGLSQEKLFFGSGTQLSVL.

This chain links TRBV9 with TRBJ1-1; D remains unclear. The ends were cut back, 4 bases at V and 4 bases at J, with 23 bases in the middle. The CDR3 consists of 17 residues. Germline CDR1 and CDR2: SGDLS and YYNGEE. This CDR3 reads CASSPQRVGRRGTEAFF. As DNA, the CDR3 is TGTGCCAGCAGCCCCCAACGTGTTGGGCGCCGGGGCACTGAAGCTTTCTTT.

The V gene is TRBV6-1, the J gene TRBJ1-1; TRBD1 aligns across 10 bases. V lost 6 bases, J lost 4 bases, and 8 bases stayed unmatched. This CDR3 is built from 15 residues. Germline V lookup: CDR1 MNHNS, CDR2 SASEGT. The CDR3 is CASRSGTGDGTEAFF. CDR3 in DNA: TGTGCCAGCAGATCCGGGACAGGGGATGGCACTGAAGCTTTCTTT.

The chain uses TRBV5-6 and TRBJ2-7, with 8 bases matching TRBD1. Germline V lookup: CDR1 SGHDT, CDR2 YYEEEE. The CDR3 spans 14 residues. J lost 5 bases, V lost 0 bases, and 4 bases had no gene match. The CDR3 protein is CASSLVRGLDEQYF. As DNA, the CDR3 is TGTGCCAGCAGCTTGGTCAGGGGGCTGGACGAGCAGTACTTC.

The chain combines TRBV9 with TRBJ2-5; 10 nucleotides match TRBD2. CDR1 and CDR2 from the germline V gene are SGDLS and YYNGEE. The CDR3 is made up of 15 amino acids. V gave up 0 bases and J gave up 3 bases; unmatched junction bases: 2. In nucleotides, the CDR3 is TGTGCCAGCAGCGTAGGGACTAGCGGCAAAGAGACCCAGTACTTC. This translates into CASSVGTSGKETQYF.

The rearrangement uses TRBV19 and TRBJ1-1; 9 positions match TRBD1. V gave up 4 bases and J gave up 5 bases; unmatched junction bases: 14. The V gene's germline CDR1 is LNHDA and CDR2 SQIVND (reference sequence). The CDR3 extends over 17 amino acids. This CDR3 reads CASSRAYRGLGGTEAFF. The CDR3 DNA reads as TGTGCCAGTAGTAGGGCTTACAGGGGGCTAGGGGGAACTGAAGCTTTCTTT.

This chain links TRBV9 with TRBJ1-1, with TRBD1 identical over 8 bases. Germline V gene lookup returns CDR1 SGDLS and CDR2 YYNGEE. After removal of 3 bases from V and 4 bases from J, the junction contained 5 bases not matched to a gene. The CDR3 is 14 amino acids. Here the CDR3 DNA reads TGTGCCAGCAGCGGGCGACAGGGGAGCACTGAAGCTTTCTTT. Residues: CASSGRQGSTEAFF.

This chain uses TRBV6-1 with TRBJ2-7; perhaps TRBD2 as D (5 bases). The CDR3 is 15 amino acids. Germline CDR1 and CDR2: MNHNS and SASEGT. V was trimmed by 1 base and J by 3 bases, leaving 13 bases between them. CDR3 protein: CASSEDRADYYEQYF. CDR3 nucleotides: TGTGCCAGCAGTGAAGATCGAGCTGACTACTACGAGCAGTACTTC.

The chain uses TRBV19 and TRBJ2-1, with TRBD1 as a possible D gene (6 bases). The CDR3 covers 13 residues. Germline CDR1 and CDR2: LNHDA and SQIVND (reference sequence). The V end was cut by 2 bases, the J end by 5 bases, with 7 bases between. DNA for the CDR3: TGTGCCAGTAGTATAAACAGGGACAATGAGCAGTTCTTC. It translates to CASSINRDNEQFF.

The chain is built from TRBV2 and TRBJ1-1, with 11 positions matching TRBD1. CDR3 length: 14 residues. After removal of 6 bases from V and 5 bases from J, the junction contained 5 bases not matched to a gene. Germline V gene data show CDR1 as SNHLY and CDR2 as FYNNEI. CDR3 DNA sequence: TGTGCCAGCAGGCGGGGACAGGGGGGTACTGAAGCTTTCTTT. It codes for CASRRGQGGTEAFF.

The chain joins TRBV19 to TRBJ1-2; 7 bases map to TRBD1. V was clipped by 7 bases and J by 4 bases; unmatched bases: 15. The CDR3 contains 16 residues. Germline V gives CDR1 LNHDA, CDR2 SQIVND (reference sequence). The CDR3: CASNPTGTSRLYGYTF. The CDR3 DNA reads TGTGCCAGTAACCCGACAGGGACCAGCCGCCTCTATGGCTACACCTTC.